These 17 T cell receptor beta chains share one sample of origin, sequenced in a study of T-cell memory formation after mild COVID-19. TCRdb re-called the 5' RACE reads with MiXCR, one entry per CDR3 protein. Among approximately 45,000 distinct CDR3 sequences, around 6.6% were seen once, and the ten largest hold 0.79%. Specimen: PBMCs or a T cell subset sorted from them (not recorded which). The receptors shown here come from an adult who had mild COVID-19 (a few samples of this study predate the infection). Cell type and time point are not known.

At least ten counts were recorded for this clonotype. The V gene is TRBV4-2, the J gene TRBJ1-2; D uncertain. The CDR3 spans 16 residues. Germline V gives CDR1 LGHNA, CDR2 YNFKEQ. V was shortened by 1 base and J by 0 bases, with 12 bases between the two germline ends. CDR3 bases: TGTGCCAGCAGCCAAGTGGCAGACCTGGCTAACTATGGCTACACCTTC. It is translated as CASSQVADLANYGYTF.

The rearrangement uses TRBV12-3 or TRBV12-4 and TRBJ1-1; 7 nucleotides match TRBD1. The CDR3 length is 14 residues. J was trimmed by 3 bases and V by 7 bases; bases with no gene match: 8. The CDR3 here is CASKQGHGDTEAFF. The DNA for the CDR3 is TGTGCCAGCAAACAGGGGCACGGCGACACTGAAGCTTTCTTT.

This clonotype was detected ten times or more. The V and J genes are TRBV24-1 and TRBJ1-1, with TRBD1 matching 9 bases. The ends lost 2 bases at V and 12 bases at J; junction bases unmatched: 6. Germline CDR1 reads KGHDR; CDR2 reads SFDVKD. The CDR3 consists of 13 residues. The CDR3 spells CATSDSGTGITFF. CDR3 sequence (DNA): TGTGCCACCAGTGATTCCGGGACAGGGATAACTTTCTTT.

This clonotype occurred many times. The chain couples TRBV6-2 or TRBV6-3 to TRBJ1-1; D may be TRBD1 (5 bases). The CDR3 extends over 13 amino acids. Germline CDR1 is MNHEY and CDR2 is SVGEGT. The V gene lost 6 bases and the J gene lost 4 bases, with 12 bases spanning the gap. CDR3 sequence (DNA): TGTGCCAGCAGAAGGTCGACAGTCACTGAAGCTTTCTTT. Encoded protein: CASRRSTVTEAFF.

This clonotype was recorded a few times. The chain couples TRBV5-1 to TRBJ1-2; TRBD1 agrees at 9 bases. Trimming at V came to 4 bases and at J to 3 bases, leaving 7 bases not matched to a gene. Germline V lookup: CDR1 SGHRS, CDR2 YFSETQ. The CDR3 sequence is 15 residues long. The CDR3 DNA reads TGCGCCAGCAGCAGGACAGGGGATGTGTACTATGGCTACACCTTC. This gives the protein CASSRTGDVYYGYTF.

A single count supports this clonotype. The chain employs TRBV7-9 and TRBJ2-4, with no clear D. Deletions cut 6 bases from V and 0 bases from J, with 9 bases between. In germline, CDR1 is SEHNR, CDR2 FQNEAQ (reference sequence). The CDR3 runs 14 residues. CDR3 amino acids: CASSDELAKNIQYF. The DNA of the CDR3 is TGTGCCAGCAGTGACGAGCTAGCCAAAAACATTCAGTACTTC.

V usage is TRBV10-3 and J usage is TRBJ2-3; 10 nucleotides match TRBD2. This CDR3 has 16 amino acids. With V trimmed by 2 bases and J by 3 bases, 5 bases remained unmatched. The germline V gene has CDR1 ENHRY and CDR2 SYGVKD. CDR3 DNA sequence: TGTGCCATCAGTGAGGCTAGCGGGAGTGGAACAGATACGCAGTATTTT. It codes for CAISEASGSGTDTQYF.

This clonotype showed up just a few times. The chain recombines TRBV19 with TRBJ1-1, with D hard to call. Germline V gene lookup returns CDR1 LNHDA and CDR2 SQIVND (reference sequence). Trimming took off 7 bases at V and 1 base at J, with 10 bases between the two ends. The CDR3 loop spans 13 amino acids. The CDR3 protein is CASMREENTEAFF. Written as DNA, the CDR3 is TGTGCCAGTATGCGGGAAGAGAACACTGAAGCTTTCTTT.

V is TRBV3-1 and J is TRBJ1-1; 8 bases map to TRBD1. The CDR3 has 15 residues. Trimming removed 4 bases from V and 0 bases from J; junction bases left unmatched: 4. Looked up from germline, CDR1 is LGHDT and CDR2 is YNNKEL (reference sequence). The CDR3 bases are TGTGCCAGCAGCCCCAGGGGGCGAGTGAACACTGAAGCTTTCTTT. This translates into CASSPRGRVNTEAFF.

The V gene is TRBV18, the J gene TRBJ1-5; weak D call: TRBD1 (5 bases). CDR3 length: 15 amino acids. Looked up from germline, CDR1 is KGHSH and CDR2 is LQKENI. Trimming pared 3 bases from V and 4 bases from J, leaving 13 bases between. This CDR3 reads CASSPLGDPNQPQHF. In nucleotides, the CDR3 is TGTGCCAGCTCACCCCTCGGGGACCCTAATCAGCCCCAGCATTTT.

The table lists this clonotype with many counts. V is TRBV5-1 and J is TRBJ1-5; D might be TRBD1 (6 bases). Germline V CDR1 and CDR2: SGHRS, YFSETQ. This CDR3 contains 15 residues. V lost 0 bases and J 6 bases, leaving 13 bases between the germline ends. The CDR3 bases are TGCGCCAGCAGCTTGGTGGCAGGGGTGGGTCAGCCCCAGCATTTT. It codes for CASSLVAGVGQPQHF.

This chain uses TRBV19 with TRBJ1-2; the D gene is possibly TRBD1 (5 bases). The germline CDR1 and CDR2 sequences are LNHDA and SQIVND (reference sequence). This CDR3 has 13 residues. V was trimmed by 3 bases and J by 4 bases, leaving 9 bases between them. This CDR3 reads CASSISGVYGYTF. The CDR3 DNA is TGTGCCAGTAGTATTTCGGGGGTCTATGGCTACACCTTC.

This chain connects TRBV7-9 to TRBJ1-4; no definite D call. Trimming stripped 6 bases from V and 6 bases from J, with 14 bases between. CDR1 and CDR2 from the germline V gene are SEHNR and FQNEAQ (reference sequence). CDR3 length equals 14 residues. CDR3 in amino acids: CASSLRREDEKLFF. CDR3 DNA sequence: TGTGCCAGCAGTCTCCGGAGGGAAGATGAAAAACTGTTTTTT.

This clonotype occurred a few times. V and J are TRBV12-3 or TRBV12-4 and TRBJ2-1; the D is unclear. The CDR3 totals 16 residues. V was clipped by 8 bases and J by 1 base, with 18 bases between them. Here the CDR3 reads CASRTGLGFSYNEQFF. The CDR3 nucleotides are TGTGCCAGCCGTACCGGTTTGGGGTTTTCCTACAATGAGCAGTTCTTC.

The V call is TRBV7-3, the J call TRBJ1-1, with D uncertain. This CDR3 region has 14 residues. V gave up 5 bases and J gave up 5 bases, with 15 bases separating them. In germline, CDR1 is SGHTA, CDR2 FQGTGA. CDR3 sequence (DNA): TGTGCCAGCAGCCCCCATCCCGAGGAAACTGAAGCTTTCTTT. Translated: CASSPHPEETEAFF.

This clonotype was seen at least ten times. This rearrangement joins TRBV12-3 or TRBV12-4 to TRBJ1-5; the match to TRBD1 covers 8 bases. V lost 4 bases to trimming and J lost 2 bases; unmatched junction nucleotides: 4. The CDR3 length is 15 residues. The DNA for the CDR3 is TGTGCCAGCAGTTCGACAGGGGTGGGCAATCAGCCCCAGCATTTT. The encoded protein is CASSSTGVGNQPQHF.

This chain connects TRBV7-2 to TRBJ2-1, with 11 nucleotides matching TRBD2. The CDR3 consists of 18 residues. From germline, CDR1 is SGHTA and CDR2 FQGNSA. V lost 7 bases and J lost 3; bases outside the gene matches: 14. The CDR3 DNA sequence: TGTGCCAGCAACGCCATGTCCCTAGCGGGGGGATTCTACAATGAGCAGTTCTTC. Translated: CASNAMSLAGGFYNEQFF. Drawing the rest from reference TRBV7-2 and TRBJ2-1, the complete variable domain is GAGVSQSPSNKVTEKGKDVELRCDPISGHTALYWYRQSLGQGLEFLIYFQGNSAPDKSGLPSDRFSAERTGGSVSTLTIQRTQQEDSAVYLCASNAMSLAGGFYNEQFFGPGTRLTVL.